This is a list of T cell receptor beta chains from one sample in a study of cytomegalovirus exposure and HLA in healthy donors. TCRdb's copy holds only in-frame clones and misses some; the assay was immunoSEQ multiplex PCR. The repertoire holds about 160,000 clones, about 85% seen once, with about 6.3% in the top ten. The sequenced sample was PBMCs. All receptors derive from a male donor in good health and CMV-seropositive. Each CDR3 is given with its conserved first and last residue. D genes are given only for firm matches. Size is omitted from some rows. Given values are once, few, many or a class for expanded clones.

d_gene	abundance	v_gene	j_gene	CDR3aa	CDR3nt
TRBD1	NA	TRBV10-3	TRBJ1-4	CATVPGQGPDNEKLFF	TGTGCCACAGTACCGGGACAGGGCCCAGATAATGAAAAACTGTTTTTT
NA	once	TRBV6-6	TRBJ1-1	CASSYPQGKENTEAFF	TGTGCCAGCAGTTATCCGCAGGGGAAGGAGAACACTGAAGCTTTCTTT
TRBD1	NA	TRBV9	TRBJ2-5	CASSVAPGQGQETQYF	TGTGCCAGCAGCGTAGCCCCGGGACAGGGACAAGAGACCCAGTACTTC
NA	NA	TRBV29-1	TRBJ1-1	CSVVIPGTEAFF	TGCAGCGTTGTCATTCCGGGTACTGAAGCTTTCTTT
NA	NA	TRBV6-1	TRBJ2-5	CASDPRGQETQYF	TGTGCCAGCGATCCCCGGGGCCAAGAGACCCAGTACTTC
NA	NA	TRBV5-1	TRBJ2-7	CASSNGDSWGEQYF	TGCGCCAGCAGCAATGGGGACTCTTGGGGCGAGCAGTACTTC
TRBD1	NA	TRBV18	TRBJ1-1	CASSPTGGENTEAFF	TGTGCCAGCTCACCGACAGGGGGGGAGAACACTGAAGCTTTCTTT
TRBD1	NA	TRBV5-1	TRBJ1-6	CASSLGGTGTSPLHF	TGCGCCAGCAGCTTGGGCGGGACAGGGACTTCACCCCTCCACTTT
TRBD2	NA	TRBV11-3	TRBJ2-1	CASSFGLAESSYNEQFF	TGTGCCAGCAGCTTCGGACTAGCGGAGAGCTCCTACAATGAGCAGTTCTTC
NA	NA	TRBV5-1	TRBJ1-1	CASSLGRQAEAFF	TGCGCCAGCAGCTTGGGGCGACAGGCTGAAGCTTTCTTT
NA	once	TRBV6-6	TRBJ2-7	CASSYSSQALYEQYF	TGTGCCAGCAGTTACTCTTCGCAGGCTTTATACGAGCAGTACTTC
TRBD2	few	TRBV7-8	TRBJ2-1	CASSLGGSGSSYNEQFF	TGTGCCAGCAGCTTAGGGGGTAGCGGGAGCTCCTACAATGAGCAGTTCTTC
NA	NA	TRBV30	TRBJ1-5	CAWSVDSHAGQPQHF	TGTGCCTGGAGTGTGGACAGCCATGCCGGTCAGCCCCAGCATTTT
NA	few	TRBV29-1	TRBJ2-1	CSVGVVHEQFF	TGCAGCGTTGGCGTGGTCCATGAGCAGTTCTTC
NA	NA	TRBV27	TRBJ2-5	CASGREMETQYF	TGTGCCAGCGGACGGGAGATGGAGACCCAGTACTTC
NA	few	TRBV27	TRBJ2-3	CASSLSPRPDPDTQYF	TGTGCCAGCAGTTTATCTCCTAGACCAGATCCAGATACGCAGTATTTT
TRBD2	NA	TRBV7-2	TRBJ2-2	CASSFAGRKSTGELFF	TGTGCCAGCAGCTTCGCCGGGAGGAAATCAACCGGGGAGCTGTTTTTT
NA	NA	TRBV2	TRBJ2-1	CASSSDLNRDNEQFF	TGTGCCAGCAGCTCGGATTTGAATCGGGACAATGAGCAGTTCTTC
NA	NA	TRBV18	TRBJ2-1	CASSPGTGADEQFF	TGTGCCAGCTCCCCCGGCACGGGAGCGGATGAGCAGTTCTTC
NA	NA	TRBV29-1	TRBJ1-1	CSVVGQQNTEAFF	TGCAGCGTTGTTGGGCAGCAGAACACTGAAGCTTTCTTT
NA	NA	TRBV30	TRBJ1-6	CAWSVPSSYNSPLHF	TGTGCCTGGAGTGTACCCAGCTCCTATAATTCACCCCTCCACTTT
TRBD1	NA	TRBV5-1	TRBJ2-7	CASSLSLGQAYEQYF	TGCGCCAGCAGCTTGAGTCTAGGACAGGCCTACGAGCAGTACTTC
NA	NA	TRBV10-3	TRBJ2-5	CAIRADMVQETQYF	TGTGCCATCAGGGCCGATATGGTTCAAGAGACCCAGTACTTC
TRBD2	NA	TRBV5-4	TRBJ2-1	CASSRLAGVLNEQFF	TGTGCCAGCAGTCGACTAGCGGGGGTCCTTAATGAGCAGTTCTTC
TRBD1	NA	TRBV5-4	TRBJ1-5	CASSLNQGGNQPQHF	TGTGCCAGCAGCTTGAACCAGGGGGGCAATCAGCCCCAGCATTTT
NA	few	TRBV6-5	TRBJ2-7	CASSYGGIGEQYF	TGTGCCAGCAGTTACGGGGGCATCGGGGAGCAGTACTTC
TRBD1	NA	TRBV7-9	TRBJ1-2	CSSSQFSGQVNIHYGYTF	TGTTCCAGCAGCCAATTCTCGGGACAGGTCAATATTCACTATGGCTACACCTTC
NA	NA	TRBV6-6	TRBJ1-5	CASAITGGQPQHF	TGTGCCAGCGCGATCACCGGGGGTCAGCCCCAGCATTTT
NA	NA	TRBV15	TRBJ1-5	CATSREQLYNQPQHF	TGTGCCACCAGCAGAGAACAGTTATACAATCAGCCCCAGCATTTT
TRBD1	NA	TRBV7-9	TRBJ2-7	CAIPGQGSYEQYF	TGTGCCATCCCGGGACAGGGTTCCTACGAGCAGTACTTC
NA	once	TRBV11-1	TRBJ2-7	CASSLNIREQYF	TGTGCCAGCAGCTTAAACATTCGCGAGCAGTACTTC
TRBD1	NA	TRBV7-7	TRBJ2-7	CASSLRPTGASYEQYF	TGTGCTAGCAGCTTACGGCCCACAGGGGCTAGCTACGAGCAGTACTTC
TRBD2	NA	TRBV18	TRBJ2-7	CASSLAGDSYEQYF	TGTGCCAGCTCACTAGCGGGGGACTCCTACGAGCAGTACTTC
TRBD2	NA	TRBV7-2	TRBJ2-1	CASSLALAGGYEQFF	TGTGCCAGCAGCTTAGCGCTAGCGGGAGGTTATGAGCAGTTCTTC
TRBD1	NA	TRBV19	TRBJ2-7	CASRRTGFNEQYF	TGTGCCAGTAGGAGGACAGGCTTCAACGAGCAGTACTTC
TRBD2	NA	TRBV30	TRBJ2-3	CACRLAGRDTQYF	TGTGCCTGCCGACTAGCGGGAAGGGATACGCAGTATTTT
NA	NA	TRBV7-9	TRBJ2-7	CASSPEVHEQYF	TGTGCCAGCAGCCCAGAGGTCCACGAGCAGTACTTC
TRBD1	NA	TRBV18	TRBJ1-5	CASSPEAGTGWDQPQHF	TGTGCCAGCTCACCAGAGGCCGGGACAGGGTGGGATCAGCCCCAGCATTTT
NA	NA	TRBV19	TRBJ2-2	CASRTQLNTGELFF	TGTGCCAGTAGAACACAGCTGAACACCGGGGAGCTGTTTTTT
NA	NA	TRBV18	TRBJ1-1	CASSPSGMDTEAFF	TGTGCCAGCTCACCATCAGGGATGGATACTGAAGCTTTCTTT